The 18 T cell receptor beta chains below all came from one sample that was sequenced in a study of CD8 T cells in ankylosing spondylitis. TCRdb used MiXCR to reprocess the 5' RACE reads, holding one entry per CDR3 protein. The table lists under 300,000 distinct CDR3 sequences, 15% to 20% of them singletons. The sample comprised blood, either unsorted or a sorted T cell fraction (not recorded which). Receptors originate from a male donor with ankylosing spondylitis or in good health (not recorded which).

This clonotype was observed at least ten times. The chain recombines TRBV24-1 with TRBJ2-2; 11 nucleotides match TRBD2. Germline values: CDR1 KGHDR, CDR2 SFDVKD. V shed 3 bases and J 9 bases; nucleotides not matched to a gene: 5. The CDR3 has 15 residues. As DNA, the CDR3 is TGTGCCACCAGTGATGTCCCTAGCGGGAGGTGGGAGCTGTTTTTT. Translating it yields CATSDVPSGRWELFF.

This clonotype was recorded at least ten times. The V and J genes are TRBV20-1 and TRBJ2-7; D is unclear. From germline, CDR1 is DFQATT and CDR2 SNEGSKA (reference sequence). Trimming left V 1 base short and J 3 bases short, with 10 bases between. CDR3 length: 13 amino acids. CDR3: CSARGQTDYEQYF. The CDR3 DNA reads as TGCAGTGCTAGAGGGCAGACTGACTACGAGCAGTACTTC.

Ten or more counts support this clonotype. V is TRBV29-1 and J is TRBJ2-1; 14 positions match TRBD2. The V gene's germline CDR1 is SQVTM and CDR2 ANQGSEA. This CDR3 spans 15 amino acids. With V trimmed by 4 bases and J by 8 bases, 7 bases remained unmatched. The CDR3 region is CSVGGLAGGIYEQFF. The CDR3 DNA reads TGCAGCGTTGGAGGACTAGCGGGAGGTATCTATGAGCAGTTCTTC.

This chain uses TRBV27 with TRBJ2-7, with D hard to call. There are 12 residues in the CDR3. CDR1 MNHEY and CDR2 SMNVEV come from the germline V gene (reference sequence). Trimming cost V 5 bases and J 5 bases, with 10 bases left between them. CDR3 in amino acids: CASSPTVDEQYF. The CDR3 DNA is TGTGCCAGCAGTCCTACAGTGGACGAGCAGTACTTC.

This clonotype was recorded only once. The chain is built from TRBV20-1 and TRBJ2-3, with D maybe TRBD2 (5 bases). CDR3 size: 16 residues. CDR1 and CDR2 (germline): DFQATT, SNEGSKA (reference sequence). V shed 1 base and J shed 0 bases, with 14 bases lying between them. The chain's CDR3 is CSARAPSSASTDTQYF. CDR3 bases: TGCAGTGCTAGAGCCCCTAGCAGCGCTAGCACAGATACGCAGTATTTT.

The chain carries TRBV7-2 and TRBJ2-7; 15 nucleotides line up with TRBD2. Germline lookup yields CDR1 SGHTA and CDR2 FQGNSA. Trimming removed 2 bases from V and 4 bases from J; junction bases left unmatched: 3. The CDR3 totals 16 residues. The CDR3 nucleotides are TGTGCCAGCAGCTTATCCGGACTAGCGGGAGGGTACGAGCAGTACTTC. Its translation: CASSLSGLAGGYEQYF.

The table lists this clonotype with many counts. The rearrangement links TRBV20-1 to TRBJ2-1; no reliable D call. The CDR3 extends over 13 amino acids. Germline values: CDR1 DFQATT, CDR2 SNEGSKA (reference sequence). V lost 0 bases and J lost 10, with 13 bases in between. CDR3 in DNA: TGCAGTGCTAGAGATTCCATGCTTGGGGAGCAGTTCTTC. Its translation: CSARDSMLGEQFF.

The table lists this clonotype with many counts. CDR3 DNA: TGTGCCAGCAGCTTACGGACAGGGGAAGGGGACGAGCAGTACTTC. Translation gives CASSLRTGEGDEQYF. The V and J genes are TRBV7-9 and TRBJ2-7; 9 bases fit TRBD1. The CDR3 sequence is 15 residues long. Per germline, CDR1 SEHNR and CDR2 FQNEAQ (reference sequence). Unmatched junction bases numbered 7, after V lost 2 bases and J lost 5 bases. The full variable domain, with the rest looked up from reference TRBV7-9 and TRBJ2-7, is DTGVSQNPRHKITKRGQNVTFRCDPISEHNRLYWYRQTLGQGPEFLTYFQNEAQLEKSRLLSDRFSAERPKGSFSTLEIQRTEQGDSAMYLCASSLRTGEGDEQYFGPGTRLTVT.

This clonotype was detected many times. The V call is TRBV9, the J call TRBJ2-5; D unresolved. The germline V gene has CDR1 SGDLS and CDR2 YYNGEE. The germline V and J ends were trimmed by 3 bases and 1 base, with 16 bases remaining between them. The CDR3 is made up of 16 amino acids. The CDR3 protein is CASSADSDSPQETQYF. CDR3 bases: TGTGCCAGCAGCGCAGACTCGGATTCGCCCCAAGAGACCCAGTACTTC.

V usage is TRBV7-9 and J usage is TRBJ2-7, with 7 bases lining up with TRBD2. The CDR3 spans 13 residues. V trimming: 6 bases; J trimming: 6 bases; junction bases outside the gene matches: 8. The germline V gene encodes CDR1 SEHNR and CDR2 FQNEAQ (reference sequence). The CDR3 sequence: CASSGGGSVEQYF. The CDR3 DNA reads as TGTGCCAGCAGTGGAGGCGGGAGTGTCGAGCAGTACTTC.

The rearrangement uses TRBV29-1 and TRBJ2-7; 7 bases agree with TRBD1. The V gene's germline CDR1 is SQVTM and CDR2 ANQGSEA. CDR3 length: 18 amino acids. J gave up 1 base and V 3 bases, and 18 bases lay outside the gene matches. The CDR3 region has the DNA TGCAGCGTTGAGGGGGATGCGACCGGGACAGAACATTCCTACGAGCAGTACTTC. Protein: CSVEGDATGTEHSYEQYF.

This chain connects TRBV28 to TRBJ2-7; 11 bases map to TRBD2. The V gene's germline CDR1 is MDHEN and CDR2 SYDVKM. The CDR3 contains 17 residues. The V gene end was trimmed by 3 bases and the J gene end by 1 base; junction bases not matched to a gene: 8. The CDR3 spells CASSFPTSGRLSYEQYF. DNA of the CDR3: TGTGCCAGCAGTTTCCCCACTAGCGGGAGACTGTCCTACGAGCAGTACTTC. Full variable domain (outside the CDR3, taken from reference TRBV28 and TRBJ2-7): DVKVTQSSRYLVKRTGEKVFLECVQDMDHENMFWYRQDPGLGLRLIYFSYDVKMKEKGDIPEGYSVSREKKERFSLILESASTNQTSMYLCASSFPTSGRLSYEQYFGPGTRLTVT.

This clonotype was detected many times. The gene calls are TRBV12-3 or TRBV12-4 and TRBJ2-7; weak D call: TRBD1 (6 bases). The V gene lost 5 bases and the J gene lost 0 bases, with 20 bases spanning the gap. The CDR3 runs to 17 residues. The CDR3, as DNA: TGTGCCAGCAGTAATACCGCAGGGGTTTTAACCTCCTACGAGCAGTACTTC. It yields the protein CASSNTAGVLTSYEQYF.

Ten or more counts support this clonotype. The rearrangement uses TRBV20-1 and TRBJ1-1; the D is unclear. Trimming left V 5 bases short and J 1 base short, with 11 bases between. Germline assignment: CDR1 DFQATT and CDR2 SNEGSKA (reference sequence). The CDR3 contains 13 residues. Written as DNA, the CDR3 is TGCAGTGCTTCAAGCGATCAGAACACTGAAGCTTTCTTT. Its protein product is CSASSDQNTEAFF.

This clonotype was seen more than once but under ten times. The chain links TRBV5-5 to TRBJ2-1; TRBD2 matches 7 bases. Germline-derived CDR1 and CDR2 are SGHKS and YYEKEE (reference sequence). This CDR3 region has 16 residues. V lost 0 bases to trimming and J lost 2 bases; unmatched junction nucleotides: 5. The CDR3 sequence: CASSLDGEGTYNEQFF. CDR3 sequence (DNA): TGTGCCAGCAGCTTGGATGGGGAGGGCACCTACAATGAGCAGTTCTTC.

The gene calls are TRBV24-1 and TRBJ2-3; 7 bases agree with TRBD1. V was clipped by 7 bases and J by 2 bases; unmatched bases: 2. Germline-derived CDR1 and CDR2 are KGHDR and SFDVKD. The CDR3 contains 13 residues. The CDR3 DNA reads as TGTGCCACCAGGGACAGGACCACAGATACGCAGTATTTT. Translated, it gives CATRDRTTDTQYF.

J is TRBJ2-7 and V is TRBV9; 7 bases are a match to TRBD2. J gave up 4 bases and V 4 bases, and 5 bases lay outside the gene matches. CDR1 is SGDLS, CDR2 YYNGEE, per germline. CDR3 length equals 13 residues. CDR3 sequence reads: CASSTRAGYEQYF. CDR3 nucleotide sequence: TGTGCCAGCAGCACCCGAGCGGGGTACGAGCAGTACTTC. The variable domain in full, completed from reference TRBV9 and TRBJ2-7, reads DSGVTQTPKHLITATGQRVTLRCSPRSGDLSVYWYQQSLDQGLQFLIQYYNGEERAKGNILERFSAQQFPDLHSELNLSSLELGDSALYFCASSTRAGYEQYFGPGTRLTVT.

In its sample, this clonotype was seen many times. The chain uses TRBV12-3 or TRBV12-4 and TRBJ2-5; 7 bases line up with TRBD1. The junction had 10 bases not matched to a gene; V was cut back by 1 base and J by 2 bases. This CDR3 spans 17 amino acids. This CDR3 reads CASSLGQGLGPQETQYF. The CDR3 DNA reads as TGTGCCAGCAGTTTAGGACAGGGATTGGGACCTCAAGAGACCCAGTACTTC.